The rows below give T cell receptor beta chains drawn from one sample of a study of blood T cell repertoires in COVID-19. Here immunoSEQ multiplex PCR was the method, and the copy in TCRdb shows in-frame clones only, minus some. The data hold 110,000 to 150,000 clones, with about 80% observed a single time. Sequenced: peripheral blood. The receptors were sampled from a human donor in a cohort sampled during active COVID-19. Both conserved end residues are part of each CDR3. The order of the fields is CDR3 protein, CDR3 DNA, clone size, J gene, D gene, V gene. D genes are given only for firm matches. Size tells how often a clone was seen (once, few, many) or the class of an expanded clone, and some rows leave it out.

cdr3_aa: CASTQQGITEAFF
cdr3_nt: TGTGCCAGCACCCAACAGGGGATCACTGAAGCTTTCTTT
clone_size: .
j_call: TRBJ1-1
d_call: TRBD1
v_call: TRBV2

cdr3_aa: CASSPRPTTSEAFF
cdr3_nt: TGCGCCAGCAGCCCCAGGCCGACAACGAGTGAAGCTTTCTTT
clone_size: once
j_call: TRBJ1-1
d_call: .
v_call: TRBV5-1

cdr3_aa: CASSVLQGGETQYF
cdr3_nt: TGCGCCAGCAGCGTACTCCAGGGTGGGGAGACCCAGTACTTC
clone_size: .
j_call: TRBJ2-5
d_call: .
v_call: TRBV5-1

cdr3_aa: CASSLDQGLPLHF
cdr3_nt: TGTGCCAGCTCCCTAGACCAGGGCTTACCCCTCCACTTT
clone_size: .
j_call: TRBJ1-6
d_call: .
v_call: TRBV18

cdr3_aa: CASSSGQNYGYTF
cdr3_nt: TGCGCCAGCAGTTCCGGACAGAACTATGGCTACACCTTC
clone_size: few
j_call: TRBJ1-2
d_call: .
v_call: TRBV5-1

cdr3_aa: CASSVGLAGETQYF
cdr3_nt: TGTGCCAGCAGCGTAGGGCTAGCGGGAGAGACCCAGTACTTC
clone_size: .
j_call: TRBJ2-5
d_call: TRBD2
v_call: TRBV9

cdr3_aa: CASSLTGTNEKLFF
cdr3_nt: TGTGCCAGCAGCCTGACAGGTACTAATGAAAAACTGTTTTTT
clone_size: .
j_call: TRBJ1-4
d_call: .
v_call: TRBV4-2

cdr3_aa: CASSLASESGNTIYF
cdr3_nt: TGTGCCAGCAGCTTAGCGAGTGAGTCTGGAAACACCATATATTTT
clone_size: .
j_call: TRBJ1-3
d_call: .
v_call: TRBV7-9

cdr3_aa: CAISESRQWTSNQPQHF
cdr3_nt: TGTGCCATCAGTGAGTCAAGGCAGTGGACAAGCAATCAGCCCCAGCATTTT
clone_size: .
j_call: TRBJ1-5
d_call: .
v_call: TRBV10-3

cdr3_aa: CASSSTWGGEDNEQFF
cdr3_nt: TGTGCCAGCAGCTCGACGTGGGGCGGGGAAGACAATGAGCAGTTCTTC
clone_size: .
j_call: TRBJ2-1
d_call: .
v_call: TRBV7-9

cdr3_aa: CASSLDNLYNEQFF
cdr3_nt: TGTGCCAGCAGCTTAGACAATTTGTACAATGAGCAGTTCTTC
clone_size: .
j_call: TRBJ2-1
d_call: .
v_call: TRBV5-6

cdr3_aa: CASRALTVDGYTF
cdr3_nt: TGTGCCAGCAGGGCTTTGACAGTCGATGGCTACACCTTC
clone_size: .
j_call: TRBJ1-2
d_call: .
v_call: TRBV12-3/TRBV12-4

cdr3_aa: CASSLVPTGNNSPLHF
cdr3_nt: TGCGCCAGCAGCTTGGTTCCGACAGGAAATAATTCACCCCTCCACTTT
clone_size: .
j_call: TRBJ1-6
d_call: .
v_call: TRBV5-1

cdr3_aa: CASSPPRGEQYF
cdr3_nt: TGTGCCAGCAGCCCCCCCAGGGGCGAGCAGTACTTC
clone_size: few
j_call: TRBJ2-7
d_call: .
v_call: TRBV7-2

cdr3_aa: CASSYSRRGAGDTQYF
cdr3_nt: TGTGCCAGCAGTTACTCGCGTCGGGGGGCTGGAGATACGCAGTATTTT
clone_size: .
j_call: TRBJ2-3
d_call: .
v_call: TRBV6-5

cdr3_aa: CASSGRAAGELFF
cdr3_nt: TGCGCCAGCAGTGGACGAGCGGCCGGGGAGCTGTTTTTT
clone_size: few
j_call: TRBJ2-2
d_call: .
v_call: TRBV10-2

cdr3_aa: CASSPHGRGTDTQYF
cdr3_nt: TGTGCTAGCAGCCCACACGGGAGGGGCACAGATACGCAGTATTTT
clone_size: .
j_call: TRBJ2-3
d_call: TRBD2
v_call: TRBV7-7

cdr3_aa: CASSLATGGGTDTQYF
cdr3_nt: TGCGCCAGCAGCTTGGCGACAGGGGGAGGCACAGATACGCAGTATTTT
clone_size: .
j_call: TRBJ2-3
d_call: TRBD1
v_call: TRBV5-1

cdr3_aa: CASSKDRDYGYTF
cdr3_nt: TGTGCCAGCAGTAAAGACAGGGACTATGGCTACACCTTC
clone_size: .
j_call: TRBJ1-2
d_call: TRBD1
v_call: TRBV27

cdr3_aa: CASSPGPSGANYGYTF
cdr3_nt: TGTGCCAGCTCACCCGGTCCGTCCGGGGCTAACTATGGCTACACCTTC
clone_size: .
j_call: TRBJ1-2
d_call: .
v_call: TRBV18

cdr3_aa: CASSLGRGGYGYTF
cdr3_nt: TGTGCCAGCAGCTTGGGCAGGGGCGGTTATGGCTACACCTTC
clone_size: few
j_call: TRBJ1-2
d_call: .
v_call: TRBV5-4

cdr3_aa: CASSEEQNTEAFF
cdr3_nt: TGTGCCAGCAGTGAAGAACAAAACACTGAAGCTTTCTTT
clone_size: once
j_call: TRBJ1-1
d_call: .
v_call: TRBV2

cdr3_aa: CASSPAGDGYGYTF
cdr3_nt: TGTGCCAGCTCGCCCGCGGGGGACGGCTATGGCTACACCTTC
clone_size: .
j_call: TRBJ1-2
d_call: .
v_call: TRBV18

cdr3_aa: CASRRPGGRGETQYF
cdr3_nt: TGTGCCAGCAGACGACCGGGTGGCAGGGGAGAGACCCAGTACTTC
clone_size: .
j_call: TRBJ2-5
d_call: .
v_call: TRBV6-5

cdr3_aa: CASKGGTDYNEQFF
cdr3_nt: TGCGCCAGCAAGGGCGGGACCGATTACAATGAGCAGTTCTTC
clone_size: .
j_call: TRBJ2-1
d_call: .
v_call: TRBV5-1

cdr3_aa: CASSFVGGSYNEQFF
cdr3_nt: TGTGCCAGCAGCTTTGTAGGGGGCTCCTACAATGAGCAGTTCTTC
clone_size: .
j_call: TRBJ2-1
d_call: .
v_call: TRBV5-8

cdr3_aa: CASSFRPGHYEQYF
cdr3_nt: TGTGCCAGCAGCTTCAGGCCCGGCCACTACGAGCAGTACTTC
clone_size: .
j_call: TRBJ2-7
d_call: .
v_call: TRBV9

cdr3_aa: CASKQGGNTEAFF
cdr3_nt: TGTGCCAGCAAACAGGGGGGGAACACTGAAGCTTTCTTT
clone_size: .
j_call: TRBJ1-1
d_call: TRBD1
v_call: TRBV2

cdr3_aa: CASSLRGSENEKLFF
cdr3_nt: TGTGCCAGTAGCCTTAGGGGCTCAGAGAATGAAAAACTGTTTTTT
clone_size: .
j_call: TRBJ1-4
d_call: .
v_call: TRBV19

cdr3_aa: CASSQEMAGTEAFF
cdr3_nt: TGCGCCAGCAGCCAAGAAATGGCGGGGACTGAAGCTTTCTTT
clone_size: .
j_call: TRBJ1-1
d_call: .
v_call: TRBV4-1

cdr3_aa: CASSLGGQGVSGNTIYF
cdr3_nt: TGTGCCAGCAGCTTAGGAGGACAGGGGGTTTCTGGAAACACCATATATTTT
clone_size: few
j_call: TRBJ1-3
d_call: TRBD1
v_call: TRBV7-2

cdr3_aa: CASSPHRVNTEAFF
cdr3_nt: TGTGCCAGCAGCCCCCACAGGGTAAACACTGAAGCTTTCTTT
clone_size: .
j_call: TRBJ1-1
d_call: .
v_call: TRBV7-2

cdr3_aa: CASSLYREGEKLFF
cdr3_nt: TGTGCCAGCAGCCTTTACAGGGAAGGGGAAAAACTGTTTTTT
clone_size: .
j_call: TRBJ1-4
d_call: .
v_call: TRBV5-4